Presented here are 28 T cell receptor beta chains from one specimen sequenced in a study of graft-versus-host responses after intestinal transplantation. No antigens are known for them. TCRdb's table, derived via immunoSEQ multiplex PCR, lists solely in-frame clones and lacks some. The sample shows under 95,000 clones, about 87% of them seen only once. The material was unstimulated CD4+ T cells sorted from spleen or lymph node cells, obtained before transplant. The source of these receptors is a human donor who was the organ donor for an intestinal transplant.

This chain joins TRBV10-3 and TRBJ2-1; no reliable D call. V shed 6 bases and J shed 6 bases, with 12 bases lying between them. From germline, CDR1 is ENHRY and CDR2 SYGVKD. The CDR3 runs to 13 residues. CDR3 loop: CAISTVSSNEQFF. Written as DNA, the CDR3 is TGTGCCATCAGCACAGTGAGCTCCAATGAGCAGTTCTTC.

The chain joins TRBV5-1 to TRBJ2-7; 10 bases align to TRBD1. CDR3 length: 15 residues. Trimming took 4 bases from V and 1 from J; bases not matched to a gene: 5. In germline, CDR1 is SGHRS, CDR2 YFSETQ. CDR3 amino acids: CASSRTGGMSYEQYF. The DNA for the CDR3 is TGCGCCAGCAGCCGGACAGGGGGGATGTCCTACGAGCAGTACTTC.

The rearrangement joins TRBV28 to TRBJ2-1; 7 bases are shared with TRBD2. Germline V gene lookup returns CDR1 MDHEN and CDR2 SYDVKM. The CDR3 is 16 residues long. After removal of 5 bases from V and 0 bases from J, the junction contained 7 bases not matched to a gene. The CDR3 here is CASSPTSSGSYNEQFF. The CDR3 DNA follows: TGTGCCAGCAGTCCAACGTCTAGCGGCTCCTACAATGAGCAGTTCTTC. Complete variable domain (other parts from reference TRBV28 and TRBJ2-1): DVKVTQSSRYLVKRTGEKVFLECVQDMDHENMFWYRQDPGLGLRLIYFSYDVKMKEKGDIPEGYSVSREKKERFSLILESASTNQTSMYLCASSPTSSGSYNEQFFGPGTRLTVL.

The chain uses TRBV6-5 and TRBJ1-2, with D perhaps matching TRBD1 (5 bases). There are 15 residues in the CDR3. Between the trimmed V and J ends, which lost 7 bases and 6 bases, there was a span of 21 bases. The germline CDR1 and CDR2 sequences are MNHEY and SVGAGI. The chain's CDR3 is CASIAHRRGPDGYTF. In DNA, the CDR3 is TGTGCCAGCATCGCCCACCGTAGGGGTCCAGATGGCTACACCTTC.

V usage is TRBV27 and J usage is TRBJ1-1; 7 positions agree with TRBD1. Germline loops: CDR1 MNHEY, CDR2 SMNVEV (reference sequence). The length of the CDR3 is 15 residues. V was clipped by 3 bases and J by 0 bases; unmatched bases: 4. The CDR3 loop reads CASSLTGIMNTEAFF. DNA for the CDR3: TGTGCCAGCAGTTTGACAGGGATCATGAACACTGAAGCTTTCTTT.

The CDR3 reads CASSAGVLSTDTQYF. Here the CDR3 DNA reads TGTGCCAGCAGCGCGGGGGTCCTCAGCACAGATACGCAGTATTTT. This rearrangement joins TRBV7-3 to TRBJ2-3; 7 positions agree with TRBD2. V gave up 5 bases and J gave up 0 bases; unmatched junction bases: 5. Per germline, CDR1 SGHTA and CDR2 FQGTGA. The CDR3 spans 15 residues.

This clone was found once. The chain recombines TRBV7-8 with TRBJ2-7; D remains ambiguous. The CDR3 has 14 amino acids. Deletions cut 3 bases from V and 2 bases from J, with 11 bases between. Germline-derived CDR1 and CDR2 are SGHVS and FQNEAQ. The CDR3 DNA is TGTGCCAGCAGCTTTGGTACAGTTGCCTACGAGCAGTACTTC. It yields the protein CASSFGTVAYEQYF.

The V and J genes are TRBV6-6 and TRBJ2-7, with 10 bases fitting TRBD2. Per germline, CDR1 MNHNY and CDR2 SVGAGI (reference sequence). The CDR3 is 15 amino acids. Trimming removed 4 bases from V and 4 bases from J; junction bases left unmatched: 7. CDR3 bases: TGTGCCAGCAGTTCGGTAGCGGGGGGACCATACGAGCAGTACTTC. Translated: CASSSVAGGPYEQYF.

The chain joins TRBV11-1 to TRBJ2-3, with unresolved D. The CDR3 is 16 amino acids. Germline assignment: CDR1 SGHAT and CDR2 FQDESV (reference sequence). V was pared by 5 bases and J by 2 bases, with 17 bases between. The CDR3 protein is CASSTRGARITDTQYF. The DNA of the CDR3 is TGTGCCAGCAGCACCCGTGGAGCGAGAATCACAGATACGCAGTATTTT.

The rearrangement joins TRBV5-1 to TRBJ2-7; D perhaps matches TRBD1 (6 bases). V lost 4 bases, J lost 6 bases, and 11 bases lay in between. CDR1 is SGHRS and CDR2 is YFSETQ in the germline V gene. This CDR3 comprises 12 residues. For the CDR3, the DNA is TGCGCCAGCAGCAAAGGGGGACCCGAGCAGTACTTC. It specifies CASSKGGPEQYF. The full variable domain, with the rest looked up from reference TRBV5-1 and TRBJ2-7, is KAGVTQTPRYLIKTRGQQVTLSCSPISGHRSVSWYQQTPGQGLQFLFEYFSETQRNKGNFPGRFSGRQFSNSRSEMNVSTLELGDSALYLCASSKGGPEQYFGPGTRLTVT.

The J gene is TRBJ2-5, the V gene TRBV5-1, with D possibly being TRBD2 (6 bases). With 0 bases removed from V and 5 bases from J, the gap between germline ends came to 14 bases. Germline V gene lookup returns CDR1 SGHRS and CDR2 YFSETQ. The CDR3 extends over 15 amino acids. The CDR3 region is CASSLDGLYGETQYF. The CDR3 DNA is TGCGCCAGCAGCTTGGATGGACTATATGGCGAGACCCAGTACTTC.

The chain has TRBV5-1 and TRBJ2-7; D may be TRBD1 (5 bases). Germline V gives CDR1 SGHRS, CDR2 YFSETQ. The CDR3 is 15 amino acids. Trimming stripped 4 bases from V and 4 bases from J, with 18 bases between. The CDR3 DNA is TGCGCCAGCAGCCTCCTCAGGGCAACCACTTACGAGCAGTACTTC. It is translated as CASSLLRATTYEQYF.

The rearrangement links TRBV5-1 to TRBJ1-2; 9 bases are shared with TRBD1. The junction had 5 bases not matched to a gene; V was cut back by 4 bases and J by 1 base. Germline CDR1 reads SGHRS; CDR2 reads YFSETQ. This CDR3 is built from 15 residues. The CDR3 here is CASSTGQGGNYGYTF. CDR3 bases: TGCGCCAGCAGCACGGGACAGGGAGGTAACTATGGCTACACCTTC.

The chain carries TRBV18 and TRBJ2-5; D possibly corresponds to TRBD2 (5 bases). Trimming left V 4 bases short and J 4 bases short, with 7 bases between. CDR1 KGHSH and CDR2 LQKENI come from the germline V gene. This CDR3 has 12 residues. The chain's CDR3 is CASSRSGETQYF. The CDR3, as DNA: TGTGCCAGCTCACGGAGCGGAGAGACCCAGTACTTC.

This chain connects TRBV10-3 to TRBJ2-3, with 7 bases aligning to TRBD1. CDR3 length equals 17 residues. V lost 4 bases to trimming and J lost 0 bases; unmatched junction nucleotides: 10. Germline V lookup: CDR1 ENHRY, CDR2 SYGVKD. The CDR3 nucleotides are TGTGCCATCAGTGGGGATCTTGGGGACAGTAGCACAGATACGCAGTATTTT. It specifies CAISGDLGDSSTDTQYF.

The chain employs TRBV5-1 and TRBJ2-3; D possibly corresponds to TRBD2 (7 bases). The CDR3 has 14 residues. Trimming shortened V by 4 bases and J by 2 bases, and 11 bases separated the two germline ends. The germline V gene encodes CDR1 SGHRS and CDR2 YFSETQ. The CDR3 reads CASSGGGHTDTQYF. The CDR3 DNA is TGCGCCAGCAGCGGCGGGGGACACACAGATACGCAGTATTTT.

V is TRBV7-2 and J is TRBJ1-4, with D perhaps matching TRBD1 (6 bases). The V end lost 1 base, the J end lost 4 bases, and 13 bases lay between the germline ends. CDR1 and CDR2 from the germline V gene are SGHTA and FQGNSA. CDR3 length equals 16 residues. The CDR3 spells CASSLVRTVDNEKLFF. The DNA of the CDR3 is TGTGCCAGCAGCTTAGTTCGGACAGTGGATAATGAAAAACTGTTTTTT.

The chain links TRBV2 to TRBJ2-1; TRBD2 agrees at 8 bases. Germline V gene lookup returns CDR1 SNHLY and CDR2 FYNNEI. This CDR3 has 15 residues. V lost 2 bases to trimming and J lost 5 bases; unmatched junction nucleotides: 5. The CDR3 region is CASSEIRGGHNEQFF. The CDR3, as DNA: TGTGCCAGCAGTGAAATCCGGGGGGGCCACAATGAGCAGTTCTTC. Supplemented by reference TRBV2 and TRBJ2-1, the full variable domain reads EPEVTQTPSHQVTQMGQEVILRCVPISNHLYFYWYRQILGQKVEFLVSFYNNEISEKSEIFDDQFSVERPDGSNFTLKIRSTKLEDSAMYFCASSEIRGGHNEQFFGPGTRLTVL.

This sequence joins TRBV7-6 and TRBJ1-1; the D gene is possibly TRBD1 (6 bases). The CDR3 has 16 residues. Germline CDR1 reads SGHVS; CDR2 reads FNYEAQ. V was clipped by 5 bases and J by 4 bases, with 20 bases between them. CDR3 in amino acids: CASSSRDTGRATEAFF. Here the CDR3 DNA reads TGTGCCAGCAGCAGCCGGGACACGGGCCGGGCCACTGAAGCTTTCTTT.

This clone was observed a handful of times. CDR3 sequence: CASSYRTGTYGYTF. The CDR3, as DNA: TGTGCCAGCAGTTATCGGACAGGAACCTATGGCTACACCTTC. V gene TRBV6-5 combines with J gene TRBJ1-2; 7 bases map to TRBD1. Germline V lookup: CDR1 MNHEY, CDR2 SVGAGI. The V gene end was trimmed by 3 bases and the J gene end by 4 bases; junction bases not matched to a gene: 5. This CDR3 is 14 amino acids long.

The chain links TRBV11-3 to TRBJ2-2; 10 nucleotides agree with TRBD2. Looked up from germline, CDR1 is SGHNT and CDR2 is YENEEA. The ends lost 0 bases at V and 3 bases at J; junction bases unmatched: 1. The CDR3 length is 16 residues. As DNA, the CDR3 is TGTGCCAGCAGCTTAGAAGGGACTAGCGACACCGGGGAGCTGTTTTTT. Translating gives CASSLEGTSDTGELFF.

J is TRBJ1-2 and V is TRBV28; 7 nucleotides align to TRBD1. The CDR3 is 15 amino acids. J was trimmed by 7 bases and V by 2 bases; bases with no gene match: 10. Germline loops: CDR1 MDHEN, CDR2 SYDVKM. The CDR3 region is CASSLGWTGQAGYTF. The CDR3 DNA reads TGTGCCAGCAGTTTAGGGTGGACAGGTCAAGCTGGCTACACCTTC.

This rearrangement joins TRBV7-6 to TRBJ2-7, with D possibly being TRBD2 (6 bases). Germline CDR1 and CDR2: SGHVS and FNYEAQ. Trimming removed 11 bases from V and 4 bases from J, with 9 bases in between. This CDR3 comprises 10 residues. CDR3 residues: CAGRGYEQYF. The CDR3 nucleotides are TGTGCCGGTCGGGGGTACGAGCAGTACTTC.

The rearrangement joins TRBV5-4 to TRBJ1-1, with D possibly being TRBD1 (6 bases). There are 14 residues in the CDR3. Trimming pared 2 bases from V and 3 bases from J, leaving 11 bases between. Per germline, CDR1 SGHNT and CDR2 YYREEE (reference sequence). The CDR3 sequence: CASSLRDTHTEAFF. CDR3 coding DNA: TGTGCCAGCAGCTTACGGGACACCCACACTGAAGCTTTCTTT.

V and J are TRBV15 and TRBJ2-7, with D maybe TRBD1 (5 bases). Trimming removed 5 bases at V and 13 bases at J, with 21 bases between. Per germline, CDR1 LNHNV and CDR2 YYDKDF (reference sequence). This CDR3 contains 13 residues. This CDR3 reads CATSPLLGVGTYF. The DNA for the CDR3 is TGTGCCACCAGCCCCCTCTTAGGGGTTGGAACCTACTTC. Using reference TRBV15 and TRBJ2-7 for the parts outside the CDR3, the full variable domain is DAMVIQNPRYQVTQFGKPVTLSCSQTLNHNVMYWYQQKSSQAPKLLFHYYDKDFNNEADTPDNFQSRRPNTSFCFLDIRSPGLGDTAMYLCATSPLLGVGTYFGPGTRLTVT.

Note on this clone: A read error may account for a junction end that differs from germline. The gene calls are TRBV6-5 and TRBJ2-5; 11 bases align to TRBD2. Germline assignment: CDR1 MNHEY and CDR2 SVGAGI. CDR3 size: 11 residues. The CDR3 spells CASSSGLAAHF. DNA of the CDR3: TGTGCCAGCAGTTCGGGACTAGCGGCCCACTTC.

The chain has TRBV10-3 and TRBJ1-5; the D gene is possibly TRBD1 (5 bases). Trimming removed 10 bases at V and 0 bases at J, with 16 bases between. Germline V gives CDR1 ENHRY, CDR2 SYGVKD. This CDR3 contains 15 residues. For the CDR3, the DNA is TGTGCCACCGACCAGGGTCGGAGTAGCAATCAGCCCCAGCATTTT. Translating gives CATDQGRSSNQPQHF.

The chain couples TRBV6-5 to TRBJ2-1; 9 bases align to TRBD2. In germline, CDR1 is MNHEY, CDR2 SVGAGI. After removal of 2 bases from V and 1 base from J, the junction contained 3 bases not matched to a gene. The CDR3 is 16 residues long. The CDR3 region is CASSYRLAGSYNEQFF. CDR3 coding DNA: TGTGCCAGCAGTTACCGGCTAGCGGGATCCTACAATGAGCAGTTCTTC.